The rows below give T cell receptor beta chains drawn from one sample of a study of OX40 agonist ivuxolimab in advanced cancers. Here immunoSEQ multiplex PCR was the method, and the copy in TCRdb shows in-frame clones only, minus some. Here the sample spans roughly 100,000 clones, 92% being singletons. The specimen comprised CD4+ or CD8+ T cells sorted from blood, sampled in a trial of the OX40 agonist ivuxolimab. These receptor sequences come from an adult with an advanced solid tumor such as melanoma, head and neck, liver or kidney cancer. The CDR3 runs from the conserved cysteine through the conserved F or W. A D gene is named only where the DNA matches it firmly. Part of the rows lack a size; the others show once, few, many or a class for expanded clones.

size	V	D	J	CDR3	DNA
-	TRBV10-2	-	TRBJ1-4	CASSDRYSTNEKLFF	TGCGCCAGCAGCGACAGATATTCAACTAATGAAAAACTGTTTTTT
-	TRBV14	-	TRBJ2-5	CASSRKRGILETQYF	TGTGCCAGCAGCCGGAAAAGGGGGATTTTAGAGACCCAGTACTTC
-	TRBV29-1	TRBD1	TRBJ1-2	CSAATGSGGYTF	TGCAGCGCAGCGACAGGGAGTGGCGGCTACACCTTC
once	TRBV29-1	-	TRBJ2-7	CSVPGPGGLSGSGYEQYF	TGCAGCGTTCCTGGACCAGGGGGCCTTAGCGGGAGCGGATACGAGCAGTACTTC
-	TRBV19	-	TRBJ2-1	CASSPGMSYNEQFF	TGTGCCAGTAGTCCCGGGATGTCCTACAATGAGCAGTTCTTC
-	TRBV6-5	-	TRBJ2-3	CASSYSRGSTDTQYF	TGTGCCAGCAGTTACTCGCGAGGGAGCACAGATACGCAGTATTTT
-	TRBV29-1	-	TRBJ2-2	CSVVFTGELFF	TGCAGCGTTGTATTCACCGGGGAGCTGTTTTTT
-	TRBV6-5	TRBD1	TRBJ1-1	CASSLGGSTEAFF	TGTGCCAGCAGTTTAGGGGGCTCCACTGAAGCTTTCTTT
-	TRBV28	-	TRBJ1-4	CASSLRGIDEKLFF	TGTGCCAGCAGTTTAAGGGGGATAGACGAAAAACTGTTTTTT
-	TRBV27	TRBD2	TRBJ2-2	CASSSTRPPSGMPGELFF	TGTGCCAGCAGTTCCACCCGACCCCCTAGCGGGATGCCCGGGGAGCTGTTTTTT
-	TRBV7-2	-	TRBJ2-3	CASSLDRAPSTDTQYF	TGTGCCAGCAGCTTAGATCGGGCCCCTAGCACAGATACGCAGTATTTT
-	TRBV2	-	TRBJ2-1	CASISRAVFNEQFF	TGTGCCAGCATAAGCAGGGCAGTATTCAATGAGCAGTTCTTC
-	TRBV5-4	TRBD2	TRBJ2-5	CASSLETGGYQETQYF	TGTGCCAGCAGCTTGGAGACGGGAGGGTACCAAGAGACCCAGTACTTC
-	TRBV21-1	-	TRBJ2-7	CASSKQENYEQYF	TGTGCCAGCAGCAAACAGGAGAACTACGAGCAGTACTTC
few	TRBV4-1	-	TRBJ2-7	CASSPIPDSEYEQYF	TGCGCCAGCAGCCCCATTCCGGATAGCGAGTACGAGCAGTACTTC
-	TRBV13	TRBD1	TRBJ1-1	CASSLVGDRVRAEAFF	TGTGCCAGCAGCTTAGTCGGAGACAGGGTAAGGGCTGAAGCTTTCTTT
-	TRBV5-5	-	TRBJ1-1	CASSLSPPGGTEAFF	TGTGCCAGCAGCTTGAGCCCGCCGGGGGGCACTGAAGCTTTCTTT
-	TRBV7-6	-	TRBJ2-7	CASSLEAGSSYEQYF	TGTGCCAGCAGCTTAGAGGCGGGAAGCTCCTACGAGCAGTACTTC
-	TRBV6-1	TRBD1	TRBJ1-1	CASSEAREDRRTEAFF	TGTGCCAGCAGTGAAGCTCGTGAGGACAGGAGAACTGAAGCTTTCTTT
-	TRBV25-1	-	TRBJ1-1	CASSELGGNTEAFF	TGTGCCAGCAGTGAATTGGGAGGAAACACTGAAGCTTTCTTT
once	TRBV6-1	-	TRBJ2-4	CASSETLAIGKNIQYF	TGTGCCAGCAGTGAAACGTTAGCTATTGGCAAAAACATTCAGTACTTC
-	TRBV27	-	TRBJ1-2	CASRGSSGSNYGYTF	TGTGCCAGCAGGGGATCGTCGGGGTCTAACTATGGCTACACCTTC
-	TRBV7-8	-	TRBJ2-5	CASSHGYRQETQYF	TGTGCCAGCAGCCATGGATACCGGCAAGAGACCCAGTACTTC
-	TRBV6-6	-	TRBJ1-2	CASRPDGAFYGYTF	TGTGCCAGTAGACCGGACGGTGCCTTCTATGGCTACACCTTC
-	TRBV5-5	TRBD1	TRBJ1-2	CASSTGGDGYTF	TGTGCCAGCAGTACAGGGGGTGATGGCTACACCTTC
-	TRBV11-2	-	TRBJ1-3	CASSLGPPGSGNTIYF	TGTGCCAGCAGCTTAGGTCCCCCGGGTTCTGGAAACACCATATATTTT
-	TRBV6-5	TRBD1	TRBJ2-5	CASSYRTGEQTQYF	TGTGCCAGCAGTTACAGGACAGGGGAGCAGACCCAGTACTTC
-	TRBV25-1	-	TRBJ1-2	CASSDGWSLGYTF	TGTGCCAGCAGTGACGGTTGGAGTCTGGGCTACACCTTC
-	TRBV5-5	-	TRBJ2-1	CASSLSSDEQFF	TGTGCCAGCAGCTTGTCATCCGATGAGCAGTTCTTC
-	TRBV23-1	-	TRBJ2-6	CASSLLRTVLSGANVLTF	TGCGCCAGCAGCCTTTTGAGGACAGTACTCTCTGGGGCCAACGTCCTGACTTTC
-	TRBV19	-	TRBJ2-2	CASRILSTGELFF	TGTGCCAGTAGGATACTCAGCACCGGGGAGCTGTTTTTT
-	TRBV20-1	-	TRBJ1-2	CSASGVGYTF	TGCAGTGCTAGTGGGGTTGGCTACACCTTC
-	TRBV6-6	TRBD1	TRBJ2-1	CASSKGQLYNEQFF	TGTGCCAGCAGTAAGGGACAGCTTTACAATGAGCAGTTCTTC
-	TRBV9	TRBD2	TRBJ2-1	CASSGLAGGTTYNEQFF	TGTGCCAGTTCGGGACTAGCGGGAGGAACCACCTACAATGAGCAGTTCTTC
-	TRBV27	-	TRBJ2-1	CASTLRGSYNEQFF	TGTGCCAGCACCCTCCGGGGTTCCTACAATGAGCAGTTCTTC
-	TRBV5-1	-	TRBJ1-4	CASSLDGRGNEKLFF	TGCGCCAGCAGCCTTGACGGCCGGGGGAATGAAAAACTGTTTTTT
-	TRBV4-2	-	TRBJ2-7	CASSHPTGLGGWVDEQYF	TGTGCCAGCAGCCACCCCACAGGCCTTGGGGGTTGGGTAGACGAGCAGTACTTC
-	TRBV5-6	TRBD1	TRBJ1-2	CASSLGTAYGYTF	TGTGCCAGCAGCTTAGGGACAGCCTATGGCTACACCTTC
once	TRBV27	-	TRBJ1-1	CASSLSGSLNTEAFF	TGTGCCAGCAGTTTATCGGGCAGTTTGAACACTGAAGCTTTCTTT
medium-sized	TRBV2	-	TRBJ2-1	CASSVKPGPEQFF	TGTGCCAGCAGTGTAAAACCGGGGCCTGAGCAGTTCTTC
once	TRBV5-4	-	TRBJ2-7	CASSELSDRPYEQYF	TGTGCCAGCAGCGAGTTAAGCGACAGGCCCTACGAGCAGTACTTC
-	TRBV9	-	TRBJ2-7	CASSVSQGDYEQYF	TGTGCCAGCAGCGTGTCGCAGGGAGACTACGAGCAGTACTTC
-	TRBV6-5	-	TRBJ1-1	CASSYSIRWETEAFF	TGTGCCAGCAGTTACTCGATAAGGTGGGAGACTGAAGCTTTCTTT